Presented here are 7 T cell receptor beta chains from one specimen sequenced in a study of cytomegalovirus exposure and HLA in healthy donors (dated 2017 in TCRdb). Libraries were prepared through the immunoSEQ multiplex PCR assay. For the multiplex PCR, a mixture combining 60 forward primers for TCR Vbeta segments and 13 reverse primers for TCR Jbeta segments was used. Entries here come from immuneACCESS through TCRdb and include only in-frame sequences with V and J called. Some clones fail to appear in such tables; in the studies checked, an unresolved V gene covers under half of the shortfall, and the cause of the remainder is unknown. The sample table shows about 200,000 clones, and around 80% are seen once. The ten largest clones represent around 1.7% of the sample. Sequenced sample: PBMCs. The receptor source for this set is a man in his forties or fifties in good health and CMV-seronegative.

The CDR3 region is CASRLSQGANYGYTF. CDR3 bases: TGTGCCAGTAGACTATCACAGGGGGCAAACTATGGCTACACCTTC. The gene calls are TRBV19 and TRBJ1-2, with 9 bases identical to TRBD1. The CDR3 is made up of 15 amino acids. With 6 bases clipped from V and 2 bases from J, the junction kept 7 bases outside the gene matches. Per the germline V gene, CDR1 is LNHDA and CDR2 is SQIVND (reference sequence).

This chain uses TRBV28 with TRBJ2-7; possible D gene TRBD2, 6 bases. Germline CDR1 and CDR2: MDHEN and SYDVKM. The V end lost 5 bases, the J end lost 2 bases, and 16 bases lay between the germline ends. The CDR3 is 15 amino acids. The CDR3 DNA sequence: TGTGCCAGCAGTAGGGGTCGGAGGGTACCCTACGAGCAGTACTTC. This sequence encodes CASSRGRRVPYEQYF.

This clone was detected a few times. This chain connects TRBV27 to TRBJ2-1; D is unresolved. This CDR3 comprises 13 residues. V lost 5 bases and J 0 bases, leaving 5 bases between the germline ends. CDR1 and CDR2 (germline): MNHEY, SMNVEV (reference sequence). Written as DNA, the CDR3 is TGTGCCAGCAGTCGGGTCTCCTACAATGAGCAGTTCTTC. It encodes CASSRVSYNEQFF.

The chain uses TRBV5-1 and TRBJ2-2, with 11 bases matching TRBD2. Losses at the gene ends were 5 bases for V and 0 bases for J; bases not matched to a gene: 18. Germline V lookup: CDR1 SGHRS, CDR2 YFSETQ. The length of the CDR3 is 21 residues. The CDR3 DNA follows: TGCGCCAGCAGAAGTACAACCGGGACTAGCGGAACTTTTTCGAACACCGGGGAGCTGTTTTTT. This gives the protein CASRSTTGTSGTFSNTGELFF.

The CDR3 region has the DNA TGTGCCAGCAGCTGGGCACTGGGCTACGAGCAGTACTTC. It encodes CASSWALGYEQYF. V usage is TRBV7-2 and J usage is TRBJ2-7; D is ambiguous. Trimming shortened V by 4 bases and J by 3 bases, and 10 bases separated the two germline ends. CDR1 is SGHTA, CDR2 FQGNSA, per germline. The CDR3 loop spans 13 amino acids. The full variable domain, its missing parts supplied by reference TRBV7-2 and TRBJ2-7, is GAGVSQSPSNKVTEKGKDVELRCDPISGHTALYWYRQSLGQGLEFLIYFQGNSAPDKSGLPSDRFSAERTGGSVSTLTIQRTQQEDSAVYLCASSWALGYEQYFGPGTRLTVT.

In DNA, the CDR3 is TGTGCCAGCAGCCCCGGACTCGCCCCAAATGAAAAACTGTTTTTT. Its translation is CASSPGLAPNEKLFF. The gene calls are TRBV27 and TRBJ1-4; D gene uncertain. V was clipped by 6 bases and J by 5 bases, with 16 bases between them. The germline gives CDR1 MNHEY, CDR2 SMNVEV (reference sequence). CDR3 length: 15 amino acids.

The chain is built from TRBV5-1 and TRBJ2-7; 10 nucleotides align to TRBD2. Germline V CDR1 and CDR2: SGHRS, YFSETQ. The CDR3 contains 13 residues. Unmatched junction bases numbered 6, after V lost 0 bases and J lost 12 bases. CDR3 region: CASSLAPSGSRYF. The CDR3 DNA reads TGCGCCAGCAGCTTGGCTCCTAGCGGGAGTCGGTACTTC.